These T cell receptor beta chains were read from a single sample in a study of early stage breast cancer tumors. Clones were read by immunoSEQ multiplex PCR, and TCRdb kept only the in-frame ones, dropping some. The sample records fewer than 5,500 clones, around 70% being singletons. Sequencing was done on a sample of breast tumor tissue. The receptor set was obtained from a person between 55 and 70 years old with breast cancer. The CDR3 runs from the conserved cysteine through the conserved F or W. A D gene is named only where the DNA matches it firmly. Not all rows give a size; the values are once, few, many and, for expanded clones, a class.

d_call j_call v_call clone_size cdr3_nt cdr3_aa
TRBD2 TRBJ2-7 TRBV29-1 . TGCAGCGCCGGACTAGTGGGGTCCTACGAGCAGTACTTC CSAGLVGSYEQYF
. TRBJ1-5 TRBV27 once TGTGCCAGCAGTTCGGGGATGAGCAATCAGCCCCAGCATTTT CASSSGMSNQPQHF
. TRBJ2-3 TRBV19 . TGTGCCAGTAGTACAGATACGCAGTATTTT CASSTDTQYF
. TRBJ2-2 TRBV10-1 few TGCGCCAGTGGGTCTGGGGAGTCCGGGGAGCTGTTTTTT CASGSGESGELFF
. TRBJ2-5 TRBV28 . TGTGCCAGCAGTTTCACAGGGCAAGAGACCCAGTACTTC CASSFTGQETQYF
TRBD2 TRBJ2-1 TRBV2 . TGTGCCAGCAGTGAGAGGGCTAGCGGGAGTTCTGAGCAGTTCTTC CASSERASGSSEQFF
TRBD1 TRBJ1-4 TRBV9 . TGTGCCAGCAACCCGACAGGGGTTAATGAAAAACTGTTTTTT CASNPTGVNEKLFF
. TRBJ2-1 TRBV9 . TGTGCCAGCAGCGTAGGGGCTCGTAGGGTGCGGGCCGCCCTGGATGAGCAGTTCTTC CASSVGARRVRAALDEQFF
TRBD2 TRBJ2-1 TRBV4-1 . TGCGCCAGCAGCCAGGCTAGGACTAGCGGATCCTACAATGAGCAGTTCTTC CASSQARTSGSYNEQFF
. TRBJ2-2 TRBV7-3 . TGTGCCAGCAGCTCCCCGCCCGGGGAGCTGTTTTTT CASSSPPGELFF
TRBD1 TRBJ2-2 TRBV6-1 . TGTGCCAGCAGATGGACAGGGTCAGACGGGGAGCTGTTTTTT CASRWTGSDGELFF
TRBD2 TRBJ2-3 TRBV19 . TGTGCCAGCCAGCGGGGGGGGACAGATACGCAGTATTTT CASQRGGTDTQYF
TRBD2 TRBJ2-3 TRBV29-1 . TGCAGCGTGGGAGCGGGGGGCACAGATACGCAGTATTTT CSVGAGGTDTQYF
. TRBJ1-1 TRBV7-2 few TGTGCCAGCAGCTCTCAGGGTGTAGCTTTCTTT CASSSQGVAFF
. TRBJ1-1 TRBV5-4 . TGTGCCAGCAGCCCGGGGAGCGGGCAGGGAGAGAACACTGAAGCTTTCTTT CASSPGSGQGENTEAFF
. TRBJ1-2 TRBV28 . TGTGCCAGCAGTTTTCGGGACAACTATGGCTACACCTTC CASSFRDNYGYTF
. TRBJ2-5 TRBV7-3 . TGTGCCAGCAGCTTATTAGGGAGTCGGCAAGAGACCCAGTACTTC CASSLLGSRQETQYF
TRBD1 TRBJ1-1 TRBV13 . TGTGCCAGCAGCTTCAGAGGGACAGTGGGCACTGAAGCTTTCTTT CASSFRGTVGTEAFF
. TRBJ2-7 TRBV5-4 few TGTGCCAGCAGCGCTTGGGCCCTGGCCTACGAGCAGTACTTC CASSAWALAYEQYF
TRBD1 TRBJ2-3 TRBV2 . TGTGCCAGTTTCCGGGACAGTTTCACAGATACGCAGTATTTT CASFRDSFTDTQYF
TRBD2 TRBJ2-5 TRBV7-2 . TGTGCCAGCAGAGAGCTAGCGGATCAAGAGACCCAGTACTTC CASRELADQETQYF
TRBD1 TRBJ1-1 TRBV6-5 . TGTGCCAGCAGTTACCAGACAGGGCAGGCTTTCTTT CASSYQTGQAFF
TRBD2 TRBJ2-1 TRBV9 . TGTGCCAGCAGCGCACCAACTAGCGGGAGTTACAATGAGCAGTTCTTC CASSAPTSGSYNEQFF
. TRBJ2-3 TRBV6-1 . TGTGCCAGCAGTGAAGAGGGAGCTAGCATCGGAGATACGCAGTATTTT CASSEEGASIGDTQYF
. TRBJ2-3 TRBV27 . TGTGCCAGCAGCCTGGAGTCTTGGGATACGCAGTATTTT CASSLESWDTQYF
TRBD1 TRBJ2-3 TRBV5-1 . TGCGCCAGCAGCTTGGGACAGGGTGATGCAGATACGCAGTATTTT CASSLGQGDADTQYF
. TRBJ1-4 TRBV10-3 . TGTGCCATCAGTGGGGGTGGTAATGAAAAACTGTTTTTT CAISGGGNEKLFF
. TRBJ1-2 TRBV28 few TGTGCCAGCAGTCCTAGCGATTACCATGGCTACACCTTC CASSPSDYHGYTF
. TRBJ1-2 TRBV7-9 few TGTGCCAGCAGCCTCTCGCCGGGGGCCTCTGGCTACACCTTC CASSLSPGASGYTF
. TRBJ2-5 TRBV2 . TGTGCCAGCGAGAGGGGGAGCTCCCGGGGGACCCAGTACTTC CASERGSSRGTQYF
. TRBJ1-2 TRBV30 . TGTGCCCTGGATATGAGGGGGGGCAGAAGCTACACCTTC CALDMRGGRSYTF
TRBD1 TRBJ2-7 TRBV11-2 . TGTGCCAGCAGCACGGGGACAGGCGACTACGAGCAGTACTTC CASSTGTGDYEQYF
TRBD1 TRBJ1-5 TRBV19 . TGTGCCAGTAGTATAAAGCCAACAGGGGGCCGGACTCAGCCCCAGCATTTT CASSIKPTGGRTQPQHF
TRBD2 TRBJ2-5 TRBV5-1 once TGCGCCAGCGCGGGGGGCCCCCAAGAGACCCAGTACTTC CASAGGPQETQYF
. TRBJ1-1 TRBV5-6 . TGTGCCAGCAGCTTGTGGGGTGCGAACACTGAAGCTTTCTTT CASSLWGANTEAFF
TRBD2 TRBJ2-1 TRBV11-2 . TGTGCCAGCAGCCGTAGCGGGGGGGCCGTTAGCTCCTACAATGAGCAGTTCTTC CASSRSGGAVSSYNEQFF
. TRBJ2-2 TRBV19 . TGTGCCAGTAGTGTGGGACCCGGGGAGCTGTTTTTT CASSVGPGELFF
TRBD1 TRBJ1-2 TRBV6-1 . TGTGCCAGTACCCAGGGGGCGCTTAACTATGGCTACACCTTC CASTQGALNYGYTF
. TRBJ1-4 TRBV30 . TGTGCCTGGAGTGTAGGCACCCAGGGCCGGGAAAAACTGTTTTTT CAWSVGTQGREKLFF
. TRBJ2-6 TRBV19 . TGTGCCAGTAGCTCCCCCGAGGGTTCAGATGTTTCTGGGGCCAACGTCCTGACTTTC CASSSPEGSDVSGANVLTF
. TRBJ2-1 TRBV7-8 . TGTGCCAGCAGCTCGGGGATACAGGTCACCTACAATGAGCAGTTCTTC CASSSGIQVTYNEQFF
. TRBJ2-5 TRBV11-2 . TGTGCCAGCAGCTTAGTCGCTGAGACCCAGTACTTC CASSLVAETQYF
. TRBJ2-7 TRBV15 . TGTGCCACCAGCAGAGATCGGGGGTACGAGCAGTACTTC CATSRDRGYEQYF
TRBD1 TRBJ1-2 TRBV28 . TGTGCCAGCAGTTTCTATTCCGGACAGGGGGTGGACTATGGCTACACCTTC CASSFYSGQGVDYGYTF